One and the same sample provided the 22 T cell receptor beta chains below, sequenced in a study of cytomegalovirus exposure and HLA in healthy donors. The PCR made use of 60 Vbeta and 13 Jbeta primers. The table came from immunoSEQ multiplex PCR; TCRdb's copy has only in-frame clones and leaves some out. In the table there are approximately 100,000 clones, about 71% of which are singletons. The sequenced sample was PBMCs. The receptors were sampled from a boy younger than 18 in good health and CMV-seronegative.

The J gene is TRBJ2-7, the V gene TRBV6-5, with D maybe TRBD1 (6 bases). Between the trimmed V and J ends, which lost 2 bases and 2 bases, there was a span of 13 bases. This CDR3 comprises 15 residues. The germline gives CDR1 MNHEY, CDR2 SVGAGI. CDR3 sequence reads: CASSYLPDSAYEQYF. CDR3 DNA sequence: TGTGCCAGCAGTTACCTTCCGGACAGTGCCTACGAGCAGTACTTC.

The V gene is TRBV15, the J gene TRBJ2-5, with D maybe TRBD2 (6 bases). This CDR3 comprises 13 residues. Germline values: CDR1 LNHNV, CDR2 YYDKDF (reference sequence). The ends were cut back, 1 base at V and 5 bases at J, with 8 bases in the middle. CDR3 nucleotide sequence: TGTGCCACCAGCAGAGCGGGGGTTGAGACCCAGTACTTC. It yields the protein CATSRAGVETQYF. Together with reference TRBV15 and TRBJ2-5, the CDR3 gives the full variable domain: DAMVIQNPRYQVTQFGKPVTLSCSQTLNHNVMYWYQQKSSQAPKLLFHYYDKDFNNEADTPDNFQSRRPNTSFCFLDIRSPGLGDTAMYLCATSRAGVETQYFGPGTRLLVL.

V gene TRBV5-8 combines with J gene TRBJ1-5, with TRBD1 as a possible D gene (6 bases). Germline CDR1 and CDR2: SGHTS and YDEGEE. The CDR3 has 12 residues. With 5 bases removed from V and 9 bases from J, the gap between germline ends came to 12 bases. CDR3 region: CASRGAQGPQHF. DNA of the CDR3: TGTGCCAGCAGGGGGGCTCAGGGGCCCCAGCATTTT. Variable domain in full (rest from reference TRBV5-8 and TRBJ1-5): EAGVTQSPTHLIKTRGQQATLRCSPISGHTSVYWYQQALGLGLQFLLWYDEGEERNRGNFPPRFSGRQFPNYSSELNVNALELEDSALYLCASRGAQGPQHFGDGTRLSIL.

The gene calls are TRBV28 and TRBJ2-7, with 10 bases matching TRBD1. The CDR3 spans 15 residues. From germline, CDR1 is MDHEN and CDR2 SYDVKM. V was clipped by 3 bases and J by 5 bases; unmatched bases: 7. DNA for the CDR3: TGTGCCAGCAGTTTCGTGGACAGGGGGAGTCACGAGCAGTACTTC. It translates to CASSFVDRGSHEQYF.

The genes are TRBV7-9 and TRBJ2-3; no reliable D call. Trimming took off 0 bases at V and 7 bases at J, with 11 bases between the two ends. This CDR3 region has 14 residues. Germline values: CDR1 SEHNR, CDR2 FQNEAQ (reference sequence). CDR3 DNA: TGTGCCAGCAGCTTAGCCATACTCTCTCATACGCAGTATTTT. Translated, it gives CASSLAILSHTQYF.

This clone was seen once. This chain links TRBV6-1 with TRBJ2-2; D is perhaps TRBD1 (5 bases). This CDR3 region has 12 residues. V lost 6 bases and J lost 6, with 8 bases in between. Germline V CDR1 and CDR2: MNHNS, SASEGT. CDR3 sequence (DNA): TGTGCCAGCAGCAGGGCTCCCGGGGAGCTGTTTTTT. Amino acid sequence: CASSRAPGELFF.

CDR3 residues: CASSLPSTDTQYF. The CDR3 nucleotides read TGTGCCAGCAGCTTACCTAGCACAGATACGCAGTATTTT. V usage is TRBV7-3 and J usage is TRBJ2-3; D is uncertain. CDR1 is SGHTA, CDR2 FQGTGA, per germline. CDR3 length: 13 residues. V dropped 2 bases and J dropped 0 bases, with 3 bases sitting between them.

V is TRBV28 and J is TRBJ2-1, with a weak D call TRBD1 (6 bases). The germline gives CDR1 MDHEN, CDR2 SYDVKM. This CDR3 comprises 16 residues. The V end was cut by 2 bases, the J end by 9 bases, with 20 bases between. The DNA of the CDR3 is TGTGCCAGCAGTTTAGTATTGGCCAGGGGAAGATCTGAGCAGTTCTTC. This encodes CASSLVLARGRSEQFF.

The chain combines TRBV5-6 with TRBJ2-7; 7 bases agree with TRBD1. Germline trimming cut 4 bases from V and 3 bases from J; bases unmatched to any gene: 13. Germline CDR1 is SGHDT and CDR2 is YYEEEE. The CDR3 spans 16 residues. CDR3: CASSALKMTGYYEQYF. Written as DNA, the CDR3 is TGTGCCAGCAGCGCACTTAAAATGACAGGGTACTACGAGCAGTACTTC.

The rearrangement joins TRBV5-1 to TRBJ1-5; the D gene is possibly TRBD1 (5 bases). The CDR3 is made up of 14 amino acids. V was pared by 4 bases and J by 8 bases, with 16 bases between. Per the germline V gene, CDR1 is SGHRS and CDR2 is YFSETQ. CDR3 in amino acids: CASSTPRPGEPQHF. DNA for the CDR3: TGCGCCAGCAGCACCCCGAGACCGGGGGAGCCCCAGCATTTT.

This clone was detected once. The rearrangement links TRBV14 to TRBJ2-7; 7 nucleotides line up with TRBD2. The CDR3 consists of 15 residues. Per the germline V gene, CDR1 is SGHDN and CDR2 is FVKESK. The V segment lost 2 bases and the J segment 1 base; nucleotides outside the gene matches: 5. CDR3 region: CASSQRPSGSYEQYF. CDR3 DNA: TGTGCCAGCAGCCAAAGACCTAGCGGTTCCTACGAGCAGTACTTC.

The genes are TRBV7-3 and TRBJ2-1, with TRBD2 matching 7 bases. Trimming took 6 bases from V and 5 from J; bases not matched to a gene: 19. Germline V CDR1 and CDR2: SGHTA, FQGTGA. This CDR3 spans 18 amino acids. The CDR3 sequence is CASRPGEGTGRFDNEQFF. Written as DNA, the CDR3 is TGTGCCAGCAGGCCCGGGGAGGGGACCGGGAGATTCGACAATGAGCAGTTCTTC.

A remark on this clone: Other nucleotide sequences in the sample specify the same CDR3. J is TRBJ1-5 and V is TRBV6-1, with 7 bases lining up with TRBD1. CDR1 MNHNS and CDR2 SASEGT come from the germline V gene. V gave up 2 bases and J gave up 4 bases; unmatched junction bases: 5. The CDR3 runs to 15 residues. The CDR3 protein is CASSELAGGNQPQHF. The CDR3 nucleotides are TGTGCCAGCAGTGAACTTGCAGGGGGGAATCAGCCCCAGCATTTT.

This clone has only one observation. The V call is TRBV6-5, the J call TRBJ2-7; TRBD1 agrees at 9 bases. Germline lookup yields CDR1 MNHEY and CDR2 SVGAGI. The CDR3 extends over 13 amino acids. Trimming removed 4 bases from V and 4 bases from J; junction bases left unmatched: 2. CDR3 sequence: CASSSDRGYEQYF. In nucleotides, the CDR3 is TGTGCCAGCAGTTCAGACAGGGGGTACGAGCAGTACTTC.

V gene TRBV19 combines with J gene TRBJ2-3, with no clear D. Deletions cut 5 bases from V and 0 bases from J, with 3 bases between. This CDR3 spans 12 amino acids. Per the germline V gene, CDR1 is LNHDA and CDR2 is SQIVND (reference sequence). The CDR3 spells CASSPSTDTQYF. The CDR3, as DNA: TGTGCCAGTAGTCCGAGCACAGATACGCAGTATTTT.

The CDR3 coding sequence is TGTGCCAGCAGGACCACAGGGTCCCTTAATGAAAAACTGTTTTTT. Its protein is CASRTTGSLNEKLFF. The rearrangement links TRBV2 to TRBJ1-4, with D maybe TRBD1 (6 bases). Trimming removed 6 bases at V and 4 bases at J, with 15 bases between. The CDR3 totals 15 residues. CDR1 SNHLY and CDR2 FYNNEI come from the germline V gene.

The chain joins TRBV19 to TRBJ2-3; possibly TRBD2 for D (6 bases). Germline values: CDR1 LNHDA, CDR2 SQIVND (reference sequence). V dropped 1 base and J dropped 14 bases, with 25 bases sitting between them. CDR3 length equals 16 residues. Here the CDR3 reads CASSIAEGSNLFTGYF. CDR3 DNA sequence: TGTGCCAGTAGTATAGCGGAGGGGTCTAACTTGTTCACAGGGTATTTT.

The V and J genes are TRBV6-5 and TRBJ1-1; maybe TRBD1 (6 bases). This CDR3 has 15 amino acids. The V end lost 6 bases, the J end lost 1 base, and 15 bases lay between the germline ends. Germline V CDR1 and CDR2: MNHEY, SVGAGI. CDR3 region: CASRPLLTGNTEAFF. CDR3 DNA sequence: TGTGCCAGCAGACCTCTTTTGACAGGGAACACTGAAGCTTTCTTT.

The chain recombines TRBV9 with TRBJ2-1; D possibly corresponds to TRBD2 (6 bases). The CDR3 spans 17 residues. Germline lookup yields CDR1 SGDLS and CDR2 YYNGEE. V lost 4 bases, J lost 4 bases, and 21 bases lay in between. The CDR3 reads CASSRRGRAGLYNEQFF. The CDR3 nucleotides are TGTGCCAGCAGCCGTCGGGGTCGGGCGGGACTGTACAATGAGCAGTTCTTC.

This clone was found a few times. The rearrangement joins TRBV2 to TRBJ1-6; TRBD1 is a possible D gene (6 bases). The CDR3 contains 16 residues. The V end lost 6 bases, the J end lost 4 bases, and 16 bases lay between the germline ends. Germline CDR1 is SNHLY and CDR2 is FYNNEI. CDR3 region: CASRETGNLYNSPLHF. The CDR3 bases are TGTGCCAGCAGGGAAACAGGGAACCTTTATAATTCACCCCTCCACTTT. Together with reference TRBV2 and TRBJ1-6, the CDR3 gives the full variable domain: EPEVTQTPSHQVTQMGQEVILRCVPISNHLYFYWYRQILGQKVEFLVSFYNNEISEKSEIFDDQFSVERPDGSNFTLKIRSTKLEDSAMYFCASRETGNLYNSPLHFGNGTRLTVT.

CDR3: CASSVRDTEAFF. The CDR3, as DNA: TGTGCCAGCAGCGTGCGAGACACTGAAGCTTTCTTT. This rearrangement joins TRBV9 to TRBJ1-1; D gene ambiguous. The V end was cut by 2 bases, the J end by 3 bases, with 5 bases between. The germline V gene encodes CDR1 SGDLS and CDR2 YYNGEE. This CDR3 spans 12 amino acids.

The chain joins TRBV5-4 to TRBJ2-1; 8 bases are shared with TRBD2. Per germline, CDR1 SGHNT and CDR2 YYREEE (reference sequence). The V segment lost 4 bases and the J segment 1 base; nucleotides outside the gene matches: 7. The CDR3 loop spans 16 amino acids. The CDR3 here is CASSPSGRGSYNEQFF. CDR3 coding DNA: TGTGCCAGCAGCCCCAGCGGGAGAGGTTCCTACAATGAGCAGTTCTTC.